The 18 T cell receptor beta chains presented below share a single source sample, sequenced in a study of cytomegalovirus exposure and HLA in healthy donors. PCR employed 60 Vbeta and 13 Jbeta primers. Clones were read by immunoSEQ multiplex PCR, and TCRdb kept only the in-frame ones, dropping some. The sample has some 150,000 clones; roughly four fifths are singletons. The sequencing input was PBMCs. The source of these receptors is a man between 50 and 59 years old in good health and CMV-seropositive.

This clone was seen a handful of times. The chain employs TRBV7-9 and TRBJ2-1; TRBD2 matches 13 bases. This CDR3 contains 15 residues. Germline V gene data show CDR1 as SEHNR and CDR2 as FQNEAQ (reference sequence). The V segment lost 5 bases and the J segment 6 bases; nucleotides outside the gene matches: 4. The CDR3 loop reads CASSPGTSGANEQFF. CDR3 DNA: TGTGCCAGCAGCCCCGGGACTAGCGGGGCCAATGAGCAGTTCTTC.

Only one count was recorded for this clone. This chain joins TRBV11-2 and TRBJ2-7; 8 bases are shared with TRBD2. The V and J ends lost 5 bases and 4 bases, in that order; junction bases with no gene match: 7. The CDR3 is 14 amino acids. Germline CDR1 and CDR2: SGHAT and FQNNGV. CDR3: CASSLLAVDYEQYF. The CDR3 DNA reads as TGTGCCAGCAGCCTACTAGCGGTCGATTACGAGCAGTACTTC.

The chain is built from TRBV6-5 and TRBJ2-3; 7 bases fit TRBD1. The CDR3 length is 14 residues. In germline, CDR1 is MNHEY, CDR2 SVGAGI. Trimming cost V 6 bases and J 4 bases; bases outside gene matches: 7. CDR3 coding DNA: TGTGCCAGCAGCTCGGACAGGTGGTCAGATACGCAGTATTTT. This codes for CASSSDRWSDTQYF.

The gene calls are TRBV10-3 and TRBJ1-5; tentatively, D is TRBD1 (6 bases). The CDR3 runs 17 residues. Germline CDR1 reads ENHRY; CDR2 reads SYGVKD. With 3 bases removed from V and 1 base from J, the gap between germline ends came to 16 bases. CDR3 sequence: CAISETWYRVSNQPQHF. The CDR3, as DNA: TGTGCCATCAGTGAAACATGGTACAGGGTAAGCAATCAGCCCCAGCATTTT.

The V and J genes are TRBV19 and TRBJ1-6, with unresolved D. CDR1 LNHDA and CDR2 SQIVND come from the germline V gene (reference sequence). The ends were cut back, 5 bases at V and 8 bases at J, with 10 bases in the middle. CDR3 length: 13 residues. The CDR3 loop is CASSEGRDSPLHF. The CDR3 DNA reads as TGTGCCAGTAGTGAGGGCCGGGATTCACCCCTCCACTTT.

The chain is built from TRBV5-5 and TRBJ1-3; no clear D gene. Germline lookup yields CDR1 SGHKS and CDR2 YYEKEE (reference sequence). The CDR3 loop spans 16 amino acids. V was cut by 0 bases and J by 0 bases, with 10 bases left in between. The CDR3, as DNA: TGTGCCAGCAGCTTGGCCTTTGGCCGCTCTGGAAACACCATATATTTT. Translation: CASSLAFGRSGNTIYF.

This clone has just one count. The gene calls are TRBV15 and TRBJ1-6, with TRBD1 identical over 7 bases. J gave up 7 bases and V 6 bases, and 3 bases lay outside the gene matches. Germline V lookup: CDR1 LNHNV, CDR2 YYDKDF (reference sequence). This CDR3 comprises 13 residues. The CDR3 region has the DNA TGTGCCACCAGGACAGGGTTAAATTCACCCCTCCACTTT. This translates into CATRTGLNSPLHF.

In DNA form, the CDR3 reads TGTGCCAGCAGCTTAAGGCTAGCGGACACAGATACGCAGTATTTT. The encoded protein is CASSLRLADTDTQYF. This rearrangement joins TRBV7-2 to TRBJ2-3; 7 positions agree with TRBD2. This CDR3 has 15 amino acids. Germline V gene lookup returns CDR1 SGHTA and CDR2 FQGNSA. V lost 2 bases, J lost 2 bases, and 4 bases stayed unmatched.

This clone came up a few times. The chain employs TRBV6-5 and TRBJ2-7; D gene uncertain. The CDR3 spans 15 residues. Deletions cut 6 bases from V and 0 bases from J, with 15 bases between. CDR1 MNHEY and CDR2 SVGAGI come from the germline V gene. In DNA form, the CDR3 reads TGTGCCAGCAGCTCGACAAGTCGCAGCTCCTACGAGCAGTACTTC. Translated: CASSSTSRSSYEQYF.

This chain connects TRBV2 to TRBJ2-5; 15 bases agree with TRBD2. Trimming at V came to 10 bases and at J to 2 bases, leaving 11 bases not matched to a gene. Looked up from germline, CDR1 is SNHLY and CDR2 is FYNNEI. CDR3 length: 17 amino acids. CDR3 in amino acids: CATRGGTSGRSQETQYF. CDR3 DNA: TGTGCCACCCGGGGGGGGACTAGCGGGAGGTCACAAGAGACCCAGTACTTC.

This chain uses TRBV19 with TRBJ1-5; D may be TRBD1 (5 bases). CDR3 length: 16 residues. Germline V gene data show CDR1 as LNHDA and CDR2 as SQIVND (reference sequence). Trimming cost V 4 bases and J 0 bases, with 13 bases left between them. In DNA, the CDR3 is TGTGCCAGTAGTACCCCAGGGCGGTATAGCAATCAGCCCCAGCATTTT. It encodes CASSTPGRYSNQPQHF.

V is TRBV4-3 and J is TRBJ1-1; no definite D call. The ends were cut back, 4 bases at V and 0 bases at J, with 6 bases in the middle. The CDR3 runs 13 residues. Germline lookup yields CDR1 LGHNA and CDR2 YSLEER. The CDR3 spells CASSPGLNTEAFF. DNA for the CDR3: TGCGCCAGCAGCCCGGGGTTGAACACTGAAGCTTTCTTT.

The genes are TRBV28 and TRBJ1-2, with D perhaps TRBD1 (5 bases). Trimming took off 4 bases at V and 3 bases at J, with 9 bases between the two ends. Germline V gives CDR1 MDHEN, CDR2 SYDVKM. The CDR3 has 13 amino acids. As DNA, the CDR3 is TGTGCCAGCAGTTCAATGACAGACTATGGCTACACCTTC. Translation: CASSSMTDYGYTF.

This rearrangement joins TRBV7-9 to TRBJ1-4, with 8 bases fitting TRBD1. Germline V gene sequence: CDR1 SEHNR, CDR2 FQNEAQ (reference sequence). The CDR3 contains 16 residues. V shed 4 bases and J 8 bases; nucleotides not matched to a gene: 12. DNA of the CDR3: TGTGCCAGCAGCTCCCCGGGGAAGGACAGGGACGAAAAACTGTTTTTT. This encodes CASSSPGKDRDEKLFF. Combining the CDR3 with reference TRBV7-9 and TRBJ1-4 gives the whole variable domain DTGVSQNPRHKITKRGQNVTFRCDPISEHNRLYWYRQTLGQGPEFLTYFQNEAQLEKSRLLSDRFSAERPKGSFSTLEIQRTEQGDSAMYLCASSSPGKDRDEKLFFGSGTQLSVL.

The rearrangement uses TRBV19 and TRBJ1-4; D is undetermined. The CDR3 consists of 17 residues. Germline V gene sequence: CDR1 LNHDA, CDR2 SQIVND (reference sequence). Between the trimmed V and J ends, which lost 5 bases and 0 bases, there was a span of 16 bases. The CDR3 reads CASSSGDRFATNEKLFF. CDR3 nucleotide sequence: TGTGCCAGTAGTTCCGGGGATAGGTTCGCAACTAATGAAAAACTGTTTTTT.

This chain links TRBV6-1 with TRBJ2-1; 10 bases fit TRBD1. CDR3 length: 15 amino acids. CDR1 and CDR2 from the germline V gene are MNHNS and SASEGT. Trimming at V came to 9 bases and at J to 8 bases, leaving 13 bases not matched to a gene. CDR3 DNA: TGTGCCAGTCGACCCCGGGACAGGGGAATCGATGAGCAGTTCTTC. Protein: CASRPRDRGIDEQFF.

This chain connects TRBV5-4 to TRBJ1-4, with 7 positions matching TRBD1. This CDR3 has 15 residues. The V and J ends lost 3 bases and 4 bases, in that order; junction bases with no gene match: 6. Per germline, CDR1 SGHNT and CDR2 YYREEE (reference sequence). Here the CDR3 reads CASSSSWDSNEKLFF. CDR3 sequence (DNA): TGTGCCAGCAGCTCGTCATGGGACAGTAATGAAAAACTGTTTTTT.

The gene calls are TRBV18 and TRBJ2-1, with 7 nucleotides matching TRBD1. With V trimmed by 6 bases and J by 5 bases, 4 bases remained unmatched. Germline loops: CDR1 KGHSH, CDR2 LQKENI. The CDR3 is made up of 13 amino acids. The CDR3 here is CASSPDRDNEQFF. CDR3 sequence (DNA): TGTGCCAGCTCCCCCGACAGGGACAATGAGCAGTTCTTC. The complete variable domain, with remaining parts taken from reference TRBV18 and TRBJ2-1, reads NAGVMQNPRHLVRRRGQEARLRCSPMKGHSHVYWYRQLPEEGLKFMVYLQKENIIDESGMPKERFSAEFPKEGPSILRIQQVVRGDSAAYFCASSPDRDNEQFFGPGTRLTVL.